Each of the 2 T cell receptor beta chains below was sequenced from the same sample in a study of T cells in Graves' hyperthyroidism and ophthalmopathy. Amplification of TCR beta CDR3 regions used RNA as the template. TCR CDR3 underwent first-round RT-PCR with the HTBI primer set. TCRdb used MiXCR to reprocess the multiplex PCR reads, holding one entry per CDR3 protein. Here the sample spans some 620,000 distinct CDR3 sequences, around 16% being singletons. The sequenced sample consisted of blood. The receptors derive from a woman in her 30s with Graves' hyperthyroidism.

The table lists this clonotype with many counts. The chain's CDR3 is CASSPGTSGTPASYEQYF. In nucleotides, the CDR3 is TGTGCCAGCAGCCCCGGGACTAGCGGCACCCCGGCCTCTTACGAGCAGTACTTC. This chain uses TRBV13 with TRBJ2-7; TRBD2 matches 11 bases. Germline values: CDR1 PRHDT, CDR2 FYEKMQ (reference sequence). The V segment lost 5 bases and the J segment 4 bases; nucleotides outside the gene matches: 16. The CDR3 spans 18 residues.

This clonotype occurred many times. This chain uses TRBV28 with TRBJ2-7, with TRBD1 as a possible D gene (7 bases). The CDR3 runs to 18 residues. The germline gives CDR1 MDHEN, CDR2 SYDVKM. With 0 bases removed from V and 2 bases from J, the gap between germline ends came to 20 bases. CDR3: CASSLWSLGAGQTYEQYF. The CDR3 DNA reads as TGTGCCAGCAGTTTATGGTCGTTGGGGGCGGGACAGACCTACGAGCAGTACTTC. The whole variable domain, filled in from reference TRBV28 and TRBJ2-7, reads DVKVTQSSRYLVKRTGEKVFLECVQDMDHENMFWYRQDPGLGLRLIYFSYDVKMKEKGDIPEGYSVSREKKERFSLILESASTNQTSMYLCASSLWSLGAGQTYEQYFGPGTRLTVT.